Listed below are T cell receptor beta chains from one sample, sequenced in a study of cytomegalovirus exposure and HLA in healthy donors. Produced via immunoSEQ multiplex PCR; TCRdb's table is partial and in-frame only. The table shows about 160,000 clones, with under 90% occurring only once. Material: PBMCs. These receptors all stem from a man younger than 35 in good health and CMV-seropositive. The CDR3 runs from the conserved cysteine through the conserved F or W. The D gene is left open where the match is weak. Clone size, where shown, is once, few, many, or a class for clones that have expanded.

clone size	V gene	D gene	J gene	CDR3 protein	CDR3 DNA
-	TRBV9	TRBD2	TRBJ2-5	CASSGATGGLEETQYF	TGTGCCAGCAGCGGTGCCACGGGGGGGCTGGAGGAGACCCAGTACTTC
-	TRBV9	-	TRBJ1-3	CASSLRFSGNTIYF	TGTGCCAGCAGCCTCAGGTTTTCTGGAAACACCATATATTTT
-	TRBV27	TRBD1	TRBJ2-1	CASSLLTGGYNEQFF	TGTGCCAGCAGTCTTCTGACAGGGGGCTACAATGAGCAGTTCTTC
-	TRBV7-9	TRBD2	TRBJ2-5	CASSPGTSGRETQYF	TGTGCCAGCAGCCCAGGGACTAGCGGGAGGGAGACCCAGTACTTC
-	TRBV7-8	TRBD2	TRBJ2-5	CASSLALAGVGNRDETQYF	TGTGCCAGCAGCTTAGCTCTAGCGGGAGTAGGTAATAGGGACGAGACCCAGTACTTC
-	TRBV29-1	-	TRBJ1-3	CSVEEGLSGNTIYF	TGCAGCGTTGAGGAGGGCCTCTCTGGAAACACCATATATTTT
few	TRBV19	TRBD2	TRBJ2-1	CASSISGSSYNEQFF	TGTGCCAGTAGCATTAGCGGGAGCTCCTACAATGAGCAGTTCTTC
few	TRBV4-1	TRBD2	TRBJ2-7	CASSPTSGRAYEQYF	TGCGCCAGCAGCCCGACTAGCGGGAGGGCCTACGAGCAGTACTTC
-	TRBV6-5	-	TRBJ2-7	CASSYSQGFYEQYF	TGTGCCAGCAGTTACTCTCAGGGTTTCTACGAGCAGTACTTC
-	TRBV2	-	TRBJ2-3	CASSVWDSSTDTQYF	TGTGCCAGCAGTGTCTGGGACTCTAGCACAGATACGCAGTATTTT
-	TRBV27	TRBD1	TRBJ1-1	CASSLTGSERTEAFF	TGTGCCAGCAGCCTGACAGGGTCGGAGAGGACTGAAGCTTTCTTT
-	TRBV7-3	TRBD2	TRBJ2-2	CASSPAPRSGSDTGELFF	TGTGCCAGCAGCCCTGCCCCCCGTAGCGGGAGTGACACCGGGGAGCTGTTTTTT
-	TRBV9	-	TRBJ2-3	CASSVSKTDTQYF	TGTGCCAGCAGCGTAAGCAAGACAGATACGCAGTATTTT
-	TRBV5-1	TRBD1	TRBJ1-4	CASSSSGTGAEKLFF	TGCGCCAGCAGCTCCTCCGGGACAGGGGCTGAAAAACTGTTTTTT
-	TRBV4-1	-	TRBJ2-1	CASSQDTGNTYNEQFF	TGCGCCAGCAGCCAAGATACAGGGAACACCTACAATGAGCAGTTCTTC
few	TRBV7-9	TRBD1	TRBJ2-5	CASSFIDDRGGETQYF	TGTGCCAGCAGCTTTATTGATGACAGGGGTGGCGAGACCCAGTACTTC
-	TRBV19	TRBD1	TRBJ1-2	CASSDTWTGRGYGYTF	TGTGCCAGTAGCGACACCTGGACAGGACGTGGCTATGGCTACACCTTC